This T cell receptor beta chain was retrieved from a study of post-analysis software for immune sequencing data. Study context: Included among the disease courses, which were recorded for the cohort, were relapsing-remitting, secondary progressive and progressive-relapsing multiple sclerosis.

V shed 0 bases, J shed 1 base, and the junction held 9 bases outside the gene matches. The CDR3 totals 17 residues. In germline, CDR1 is DFQATT, CDR2 SNEGSKA (reference sequence). Study-wide results and caveats: Controls showed lower frequencies than patients for roughly five TRBV segments, and TRBV5-6, TRBV5-1 and TRBV20-1 were among these. Comparison with controls showed significantly lower normalized Chao1 diversity in multiple sclerosis patients.

Included in the TCR beta cDNA libraries were unique molecular identifiers. Researchers reported 400,000 to 550,000 cDNA molecules coming from around 1 to 9.1 million T cells. MiXCR was run by TCRdb on the PCR reads, yielding one entry per CDR3 protein. The sample contains hundreds of thousands of distinct CDR3 sequences, roughly a third of which appear only once. On this clonotype itself: The antigen is undetermined.

The gene calls are TRBV20-1 and TRBJ2-1; TRBD2 matches at 7 bases. The sequenced sample was blood. The source is a girl aged 10 to 17 with multiple sclerosis. For the CDR3, the DNA is TGCAGTGCTAGAGACCCCCTGGAAGCGGGGTCCTACAATGAGCAGTTCTTC. Amino acids: CSARDPLEAGSYNEQFF.